A selection of T cell receptor beta chains follows, all from one sample in a study of T cells after yellow fever vaccination. TCRdb fed the 5' RACE reads into MiXCR, producing one record per CDR3 protein. The data contain 200,000 to 300,000 distinct CDR3 sequences, around 13% of them singletons. Material: CD4+ T cells sorted from PBMCs, obtained 45 days after the yellow fever booster vaccination. The receptors come from a man aged 25-45 years who received the YFV17D yellow fever vaccine. CDR3s include the opening cysteine and the closing phenylalanine or tryptophan. D genes are given only for firm matches. A clone size is listed for some rows: how often the clone was seen (once, few, many), or a class if it is expanded.

J: TRBJ2-1
V: TRBV9
size: few
D: -
DNA: TGTGCCAGCCCGGGAGTGTGCAATGAGCAGTTCTTC
CDR3: CASPGVCNEQFF

J: TRBJ2-1
V: TRBV20-1
size: -
D: TRBD2
DNA: TGCAGTGCTAGAGGCCGCAGAGCGGGAGACTCCTACAATGAGCAGTTCTTC
CDR3: CSARGRRAGDSYNEQFF

J: TRBJ1-5
V: TRBV20-1
size: few
D: -
DNA: TGCAGTGCTAGCCTTCGGGGCTTCCTAAGCAATCAGCCCCAGCATTTT
CDR3: CSASLRGFLSNQPQHF

J: TRBJ1-4
V: TRBV30
size: few
D: -
DNA: TGTGCCTGGGATCCCGCCGGGAACGGAAAACTGTTTTTT
CDR3: CAWDPAGNGKLFF

J: TRBJ2-3
V: TRBV20-1
size: -
D: -
DNA: TGCAGCCCGCGGAGGGGAGATACGCAGTATTTT
CDR3: CSPRRGDTQYF

J: TRBJ2-7
V: TRBV29-1
size: -
D: TRBD1
DNA: TGCAGCGTTGTGACGGACAGGGGGGCCTACGAGCAGTACTTC
CDR3: CSVVTDRGAYEQYF

J: TRBJ2-1
V: TRBV29-1
size: -
D: TRBD2
DNA: TGCAGCGTTGAGCTCTCGGCGGGGGGGGTAGAGGGAGAGCAGTTCTTC
CDR3: CSVELSAGGVEGEQFF

J: TRBJ1-5
V: TRBV5-6
size: -
D: -
DNA: TGTGCCAGCAGCATTGGACCCTCCCAAGCCAATCAGCCCCAGCATTTT
CDR3: CASSIGPSQANQPQHF

J: TRBJ2-7
V: TRBV9
size: -
D: -
DNA: TGTGCCAGCAGCGTAGCTGACAGGTTCTCCTACGAGCAGTACTTC
CDR3: CASSVADRFSYEQYF

J: TRBJ2-1
V: TRBV7-2
size: few
D: TRBD2
DNA: TGTGCCAGCAGCCCGCAGGGACTAGCGGGGCACAATGAGCAGTTCTTC
CDR3: CASSPQGLAGHNEQFF

J: TRBJ2-5
V: TRBV14
size: few
D: -
DNA: TGTGCCAGCAGCCGACGCGTTTCGGAAGAGACCCAGTACTTC
CDR3: CASSRRVSEETQYF

J: TRBJ1-5
V: TRBV5-1
size: few
D: -
DNA: TGCGCCAGCAGCGACGGGACTGTCAATCAGCCCCAGCATTTT
CDR3: CASSDGTVNQPQHF